A selection of T cell receptor beta chains follows, all from one sample in a study of blood T cell repertoires in COVID-19. The repertoire was sequenced with immunoSEQ multiplex PCR; TCRdb's copy has only in-frame clones and lacks some. The table includes some 130,000 clones, approximately 79% detected once. Sequenced material: PBMCs or T cells enriched from blood (not recorded which). The receptors stem from a man aged 40-50 years with acute COVID-19. CDR3s include the opening cysteine and the closing phenylalanine or tryptophan. Each record gives: clone size, D gene, J gene, V gene, CDR3 protein, CDR3 DNA. The D gene is left open where the match is weak. Part of the rows lack a size; the others show once, few, many or a class for expanded clones.

>once|TRBD1|TRBJ2-1|TRBV7-3
CASSSDRANEQFF
TGTGCCAGCAGCTCGGACAGGGCGAATGAGCAGTTCTTC
>NA|TRBD2|TRBJ2-2|TRBV3-1/TRBV3-2
CASSPGRLAFLAGELFF
TGTGCCAGCAGCCCCGGACGACTAGCCTTTCTCGCCGGGGAGCTGTTTTTT
>NA|TRBD2|TRBJ2-7|TRBV13
CASSLGTSGPTLVSEQYF
TGTGCCAGCAGCCTCGGCACTAGCGGACCCACCCTAGTCTCCGAGCAGTACTTC
>once|TRBD2|TRBJ2-1|TRBV11-2
CASSASGSSYNEQFF
TGTGCCAGCAGCGCAAGCGGGAGCTCCTACAATGAGCAGTTCTTC
>NA|NA|TRBJ2-2|TRBV28
CASSSGHLNTGELFF
TGTGCCAGCAGTTCGGGACACTTGAACACCGGGGAGCTGTTTTTT
>once|TRBD1|TRBJ2-7|TRBV7-9
CASSFGQGPPYEQYF
TGTGCCAGCAGCTTCGGACAGGGCCCTCCCTACGAGCAGTACTTC
>NA|NA|TRBJ1-2|TRBV15
CATSRETAGGYTF
TGTGCCACCAGCAGAGAGACGGCCGGGGGCTACACCTTC
>NA|TRBD2|TRBJ2-6|TRBV28
CASSLTSGNGANVLTF
TGTGCCAGCAGTTTGACTAGCGGGAATGGGGCCAACGTCCTGACTTTC
>few|TRBD2|TRBJ2-7|TRBV28
CAWGTSGEQYF
TGTGCCTGGGGGACTAGCGGAGAGCAGTACTTC
>once|TRBD1|TRBJ2-7|TRBV18
CASSPSTSGQGSYEQYF
TGTGCCAGCTCTCCCTCTACCTCGGGACAGGGCTCCTACGAGCAGTACTTC
>once|NA|TRBJ2-5|TRBV18
CASSPFRTSRGETQYF
TGTGCCAGCTCACCGTTCCGCACATCCCGGGGGGAGACCCAGTACTTC
>NA|TRBD1|TRBJ1-3|TRBV6-5
CASSPDRPTGNTIYF
TGTGCCAGCAGTCCGGACAGGCCGACTGGAAACACCATATATTTT
>few|NA|TRBJ2-7|TRBV27
CATRGEVFSTQYF
TGTGCCACGAGAGGGGAGGTGTTCTCAACGCAGTACTTC
>NA|NA|TRBJ1-2|TRBV29-1
CSVGGTNYGYTF
TGCAGCGTGGGGGGAACTAACTATGGCTACACCTTC
>NA|TRBD2|TRBJ2-5|TRBV5-4
CASSPSLAGGIQETQYF
TGTGCCAGCAGCCCGAGCTTAGCGGGAGGGATCCAAGAGACCCAGTACTTC
>few|NA|TRBJ1-4|TRBV9
CASSVEQGEKLFF
TGTGCCAGCAGCGTAGAACAGGGTGAAAAACTGTTTTTT
>few|NA|TRBJ2-5|TRBV2
CASSVTGKETQYF
TGTGCCAGCAGTGTAACGGGGAAAGAGACCCAGTACTTC
>NA|NA|TRBJ2-2|TRBV6-1
CASSEADTIGTGELFF
TGTGCCAGCAGTGAAGCCGACACCATCGGAACCGGGGAGCTGTTTTTT
>NA|NA|TRBJ2-1|TRBV2
CASSETASDSYNEQFF
TGTGCCAGCAGTGAGACGGCTAGCGATTCCTACAATGAGCAGTTCTTC
>NA|TRBD1|TRBJ1-2|TRBV2
CAITGGYGYTF
TGTGCCATAACAGGGGGTTATGGCTACACCTTC
>NA|TRBD1|TRBJ2-7|TRBV7-9
CASSRGQGTFHEQYF
TGTGCCAGCAGCCGAGGACAGGGAACCTTCCACGAGCAGTACTTC
>NA|TRBD1|TRBJ2-3|TRBV11-3
CASSSGQGVDTQYF
TGTGCCAGCAGCTCGGGACAGGGCGTAGATACGCAGTATTTT
>NA|NA|TRBJ2-3|TRBV2
CASREGLSTDTQYF
TGTGCCAGCAGGGAGGGCCTAAGCACAGATACGCAGTATTTT
>NA|NA|TRBJ1-2|TRBV3-1/TRBV3-2
CASSQQGSTNYGYTF
TGTGCCAGCAGCCAACAGGGAAGCACTAACTATGGCTACACCTTC
>NA|TRBD2|TRBJ2-3|TRBV3-1/TRBV3-2
CASSPAAGGLSSTDTQYF
TGTGCCAGCAGCCCAGCGGCGGGAGGTCTTTCTAGCACAGATACGCAGTATTTT
>NA|NA|TRBJ1-6|TRBV6-5
CASSFGQRPDNSPLHF
TGTGCCAGCAGTTTCGGACAGAGGCCCGATAATTCACCCCTCCACTTT
>NA|NA|TRBJ1-6|TRBV30
CARSDSYNSPLHF
TGTGCCCGCAGTGACAGCTATAATTCACCCCTCCACTTT
>NA|TRBD1|TRBJ2-1|TRBV11-3
CASSLTGAYNEQFF
TGTGCCAGCAGCTTGACAGGGGCCTACAATGAGCAGTTCTTC
>NA|NA|TRBJ1-5|TRBV5-1
CASSLEGIGNQPQHF
TGCGCCAGCAGCTTGGAGGGGATCGGCAATCAGCCCCAGCATTTT
>NA|TRBD1|TRBJ2-7|TRBV7-7
CASSQGTGSNEQYF
TGTGCTAGCAGCCAAGGGACAGGGAGCAACGAGCAGTACTTC
>NA|TRBD2|TRBJ2-4|TRBV2
CASKGLADIQYF
TGTGCCAGCAAGGGACTAGCGGACATTCAGTACTTC
>NA|NA|TRBJ1-6|TRBV6-1
CASSSGGWGSPLHF
TGTGCCAGCAGTTCTGGGGGGTGGGGATCACCCCTCCACTTT
>NA|TRBD1|TRBJ1-2|TRBV27
CASRYSGTGYGYTF
TGTGCCAGCAGATACTCCGGGACAGGATATGGCTACACCTTC
>NA|NA|TRBJ2-7|TRBV28
CASIPSGLRRYEQYF
TGTGCCAGCATCCCCTCGGGACTCCGAAGGTACGAGCAGTACTTC
>NA|NA|TRBJ1-2|TRBV6-5
CASSPGANYGYTF
TGTGCCAGCAGTCCGGGGGCTAACTATGGCTACACCTTC
>NA|NA|TRBJ2-1|TRBV20-1
CSARGWSEQFF
TGCAGTGCTAGAGGATGGAGTGAGCAGTTCTTC
>NA|NA|TRBJ2-3|TRBV19
CASSTLMRQSTDTQYF
TGTGCCAGTAGTACCCTCATGAGGCAGAGCACAGATACGCAGTATTTT
>NA|NA|TRBJ2-5|TRBV27
CASSFGAGTQYF
TGTGCCAGCAGTTTTGGGGCTGGGACCCAGTACTTC
>NA|TRBD1|TRBJ1-3|TRBV18
CASSRTGGEDTIYF
TGTGCCAGCTCACGGACAGGGGGCGAGGACACCATATATTTT
>NA|TRBD1|TRBJ1-2|TRBV29-1
CSVGGTELNYGYTF
TGCAGCGTTGGGGGGACAGAACTTAACTATGGCTACACCTTC
>NA|TRBD1|TRBJ2-7|TRBV19
CASTTPGQGDSYEQYF
TGTGCCAGTACCACCCCCGGACAGGGCGATTCCTACGAGCAGTACTTC
>NA|TRBD1|TRBJ2-2|TRBV19
CASRFRGPGTGELFF
TGTGCCAGTAGGTTCAGGGGGCCGGGCACCGGGGAGCTGTTTTTT
>few|NA|TRBJ2-7|TRBV7-9
CASSRGAADLYEQYF
TGTGCCAGCAGCCGCGGGGCAGCGGACCTCTACGAGCAGTACTTC
>NA|TRBD1|TRBJ2-3|TRBV5-1
CASWTGQGTDTQYF
TGCGCCAGCTGGACAGGTCAAGGTACAGATACGCAGTATTTT
>few|NA|TRBJ1-5|TRBV7-9
CASSLTNSNQPQHF
TGTGCCAGCAGCTTGACAAATAGCAATCAGCCCCAGCATTTT
>NA|NA|TRBJ1-2|TRBV7-2
CASSLWTFAGGYTF
TGTGCCAGCAGCTTATGGACCTTCGCGGGGGGCTACACCTTC